This T cell receptor beta chain was profiled in a study of T cells after yellow fever vaccination. The germline V gene has CDR1 SGHVS and CDR2 FQNEAQ. The ends were cut back, 2 bases at V and 0 bases at J, with 10 bases in the middle. This CDR3 is built from 15 residues. TCRdb fed the 5' RACE reads into MiXCR, producing one record per CDR3 protein. The sample carries nearly 70,000 distinct CDR3 sequences, approximately 6.1% recorded once. V gene TRBV7-8 combines with J gene TRBJ1-1, with D perhaps matching TRBD1 (6 bases). The source of this sequence is a man aged 18 to 30 who received the YFV17D yellow fever vaccine. Source: CD8+ T cells sorted from PBMCs, taken around 45 days after the first yellow fever vaccination. The CDR3 loop reads CASSLRTVMNTEAFF. The CDR3 DNA sequence: TGTGCCAGCAGCTTACGGACAGTCATGAACACTGAAGCTTTCTTT. Supplemented by reference TRBV7-8 and TRBJ1-1, the full variable domain reads GAGVSQSPRYKVAKRGQDVALRCDPISGHVSLFWYQQALGQGPEFLTYFQNEAQLDKSGLPSDRFFAERPEGSVSTLKIQRTQQEDSAVYLCASSLRTVMNTEAFFGQGTRLTVV.